The 28 T cell receptor beta chains below all came from one sample that was sequenced in a study of T cells in Graves' hyperthyroidism and ophthalmopathy (dated by TCRdb to between 2017 and 2020). Library preparation used multiplex PCR. TCRdb shows the sequencer as Illumina HiSeq 2000. The TCR beta CDR3 regions were amplified from the RNA transcripts. The TCR CDR3 was subjected to a first round of RT-PCR using the HTBI primer set and the Qiagen OneStep RT-PCR kit. TCRdb handled the public reads itself, with Q25 trimming in fastp and clone calling in MiXCR, and kept productive beta chains. Rows with a matching CDR3 protein are joined into one entry that keeps the most common DNA and genes. A total of around 350,000 distinct CDR3 sequences appear in this sample, approximately 14% of them only once. Jointly, the top ten make up 25% to 30% of the sample. Material for sequencing was blood. All receptors derive from a young woman with Graves' hyperthyroidism that later progressed to Graves' ophthalmopathy.

There are many counts of this clonotype. The rearrangement uses TRBV11-1 and TRBJ2-2, with a tentative D call TRBD1 (6 bases). CDR1 is SGHAT, CDR2 FQDESV, per germline (reference sequence). V lost 3 bases to trimming and J lost 4 bases, with 12 bases between them. This CDR3 has 15 amino acids. The CDR3 nucleotides are TGTGCCAGCAGCTTGACAGGTCGGGTCACCGGGGAGCTGTTTTTT. It specifies CASSLTGRVTGELFF.

Ten or more counts support this clonotype. The genes are TRBV10-3 and TRBJ1-2, with 7 positions matching TRBD1. Germline V CDR1 and CDR2: ENHRY, SYGVKD. The CDR3 runs 20 residues. V trimming: 7 bases; J trimming: 3 bases; junction bases outside the gene matches: 26. The CDR3: CAITQNPDRLFSSLDYGYTF. CDR3 DNA: TGTGCCATCACCCAGAACCCGGACAGGCTCTTTTCCTCCCTGGACTATGGCTACACCTTC.

This clonotype occurred many times. The chain carries TRBV18 and TRBJ2-5; the D gene is possibly TRBD1 (5 bases). V lost 3 bases, J lost 2 bases, and 10 bases lay in between. The length of the CDR3 is 14 residues. The germline CDR1 and CDR2 sequences are KGHSH and LQKENI. CDR3 sequence: CASSPLDTQETQYF. The CDR3 DNA sequence: TGTGCCAGCTCACCTTTGGACACTCAAGAGACCCAGTACTTC.

To note about this clonotype: The junction shows a germline mismatch at one end, possibly a read error. V is TRBV5-1 and J is TRBJ1-2; 7 bases agree with TRBD1. The CDR3 consists of 15 residues. Germline loops: CDR1 SGHRS, CDR2 YFSETQ. CDR3 sequence: CASSLAEGANYGYTF. The CDR3 coding sequence is TGCGCCAGCAGTTTGGCAGAGGGGGCAAACTATGGCTACACCTTC.

This clonotype has ten or more counts. The CDR3: CASSFPTNRGPNSNTGELFF. CDR3 DNA sequence: TGTGCCAGCAGTTTCCCCACCAACAGGGGGCCCAACTCGAACACCGGGGAGCTGTTTTTT. The chain joins TRBV28 to TRBJ2-2; the match to TRBD1 covers 9 bases. J was trimmed by 0 bases and V by 3 bases; bases with no gene match: 14. Germline V gives CDR1 MDHEN, CDR2 SYDVKM. The CDR3 extends over 20 amino acids.

The V call is TRBV27, the J call TRBJ2-5, with D perhaps matching TRBD2 (6 bases). The V end was cut by 3 bases, the J end by 4 bases, with 15 bases between. The CDR3 sequence is 15 residues long. Germline V gene data show CDR1 as MNHEY and CDR2 as SMNVEV (reference sequence). CDR3: CASSLGGATRETQYF. The CDR3 DNA reads as TGTGCCAGCAGTTTGGGGGGAGCCACGAGAGAGACCCAGTACTTC.

The sample holds many counts of this clonotype. CDR3 sequence: CASSTDGGINEQFF. The CDR3 nucleotides read TGTGCCAGCAGCACTGATGGGGGCATCAATGAGCAGTTCTTC. The genes are TRBV12-3 or TRBV12-4 and TRBJ2-1, with D possibly being TRBD1 (6 bases). V lost 6 bases and J 6 bases, leaving 15 bases between the germline ends. There are 14 residues in the CDR3.

This clonotype was counted ten times or more. The V gene is TRBV12-3 or TRBV12-4, the J gene TRBJ2-2; D gene uncertain. The CDR3 contains 12 residues. V lost 4 bases and J 7 bases, leaving 7 bases between the germline ends. The CDR3, as DNA: TGTGCCAGCAGTTCGACCAACGGGGAGCTGTTTTTT. Translation gives CASSSTNGELFF.

Many counts were recorded for this clonotype. The chain combines TRBV3-1 with TRBJ2-5; maybe TRBD1 (5 bases). The V and J ends lost 2 bases and 5 bases respectively, with 12 bases between them. This CDR3 is built from 14 residues. Germline V lookup: CDR1 LGHDT, CDR2 YNNKEL (reference sequence). CDR3 DNA: TGTGCCAGCAGCCAAACAGGCAATGCGGAGACCCAGTACTTC. Translated: CASSQTGNAETQYF.

This clonotype was picked up many times. V is TRBV20-1 and J is TRBJ2-5; possible D gene TRBD1, 6 bases. The CDR3 is 15 amino acids. The V end was cut by 5 bases, the J end by 7 bases, with 23 bases between. CDR1 and CDR2 (germline): DFQATT, SNEGSKA (reference sequence). In nucleotides, the CDR3 is TGCAGTGCTGCCGCTACTGACAGGCCTGTCGGGACCCAGTACTTC. It encodes CSAAATDRPVGTQYF.

Many counts were recorded for this clonotype. The chain links TRBV20-1 to TRBJ2-1, with 7 bases fitting TRBD2. The CDR3 runs to 16 residues. Germline lookup yields CDR1 DFQATT and CDR2 SNEGSKA (reference sequence). Trimming at V came to 1 base and at J to 0 bases, leaving 6 bases not matched to a gene. The CDR3 is CSARVQRGSSYNEQFF. DNA for the CDR3: TGCAGTGCTAGAGTCCAGCGGGGCAGCTCCTACAATGAGCAGTTCTTC.

The sample holds many counts of this clonotype. The chain links TRBV7-9 to TRBJ2-5; D might be TRBD1 or TRBD2, each matching 5 bases. The CDR3 is made up of 15 amino acids. Germline-derived CDR1 and CDR2 are SEHNR and FQNEAQ (reference sequence). Deletions cut 5 bases from V and 8 bases from J, with 21 bases between. This CDR3 is CASSHRDGGDSTQYF. For the CDR3, the DNA is TGTGCCAGCAGCCACCGGGACGGAGGTGATTCCACCCAGTACTTC.

Many counts were recorded for this clonotype. CDR3 residues: CASSFDPGQLSYEQYF. As DNA, the CDR3 is TGTGCCAGCAGTTTTGACCCGGGACAGCTATCCTACGAGCAGTACTTC. The chain is built from TRBV12-3 or TRBV12-4 and TRBJ2-7; 7 bases map to TRBD1. The CDR3 sequence is 16 residues long. With V trimmed by 3 bases and J by 1 base, 9 bases remained unmatched.

The sample holds many counts of this clonotype. The genes are TRBV20-1 and TRBJ2-3, with D maybe TRBD2 (6 bases). This CDR3 region has 16 residues. CDR1 DFQATT and CDR2 SNEGSKA come from the germline V gene (reference sequence). Trimming left V 3 bases short and J 3 bases short, with 19 bases between. The CDR3 DNA is TGCAGTGCTAGGAGACGGTCGGGAGCGGCGACAGATACGCAGTATTTT. Residues: CSARRRSGAATDTQYF.

Ten or more counts support this clonotype. This chain joins TRBV3-1 and TRBJ2-3; D could derive from TRBD1 or TRBD2 (5 bases each). Germline V gene sequence: CDR1 LGHDT, CDR2 YNNKEL (reference sequence). The CDR3 is made up of 15 amino acids. Trimming cost V 4 bases and J 3 bases, with 14 bases left between them. CDR3 loop: CASSRWGSGTDTQYF. The DNA of the CDR3 is TGTGCCAGCAGCCGGTGGGGGAGTGGGACAGATACGCAGTATTTT.

This rearrangement joins TRBV11-3 to TRBJ2-3, with 7 positions matching TRBD2. Losses at the gene ends were 3 bases for V and 6 bases for J; bases not matched to a gene: 6. The V gene's germline CDR1 is SGHNT and CDR2 YENEEA. This CDR3 is built from 14 residues. The DNA for the CDR3 is TGTGCCAGCAGCTTCGCGGGAGATGTCGATACGCAGTATTTT. This encodes CASSFAGDVDTQYF.

CDR3 protein: CASSFDRTNTEAFF. Here the CDR3 DNA reads TGTGCCAGCAGCTTCGACAGGACGAACACTGAAGCTTTCTTT. The chain uses TRBV5-8 and TRBJ1-1; TRBD1 might be the D (6 bases). This CDR3 is built from 14 residues. Germline V gene lookup returns CDR1 SGHTS and CDR2 YDEGEE. V lost 2 bases, J lost 1 base, and 9 bases lay in between.

This clonotype was recorded many times. The chain is built from TRBV27 and TRBJ1-1; unclear D gene. Germline V gene lookup returns CDR1 MNHEY and CDR2 SMNVEV (reference sequence). This CDR3 is built from 13 residues. The V and J ends lost 4 bases and 4 bases respectively, with 10 bases between them. CDR3 in amino acids: CASSSSSATEAFF. The CDR3 nucleotides are TGTGCCAGCAGTTCCTCGTCTGCCACTGAAGCTTTCTTT.

This clonotype was counted many times. The CDR3 reads CASSLGGPLDSPLHF. CDR3 coding DNA: TGTGCCAGCAGTCTAGGGGGCCCGCTCGATTCACCCCTCCACTTT. The J gene is TRBJ1-6, the V gene TRBV2, with 7 bases fitting TRBD1. The length of the CDR3 is 15 residues. After removal of 5 bases from V and 8 bases from J, the junction contained 9 bases not matched to a gene. Germline V gene lookup returns CDR1 SNHLY and CDR2 FYNNEI.

This clonotype was found many times. The chain has TRBV3-1 and TRBJ2-7; a weak D match, TRBD2 (5 bases). Germline CDR1 reads LGHDT; CDR2 reads YNNKEL (reference sequence). The V end was cut by 4 bases, the J end by 4 bases, with 8 bases between. The length of the CDR3 is 12 residues. CDR3 sequence reads: CASSPTSYEQYF. The CDR3 DNA follows: TGTGCCAGCAGCCCTACTAGTTACGAGCAGTACTTC.

For this clonotype: With a much larger clone just one base away, this may be a read error. CDR3 nucleotide sequence: TGTGTCAGCAGTTTTCTAACCGAGCAGTTCTTC. Protein: CVSSFLTEQFF. The rearrangement links TRBV27 to TRBJ2-1; D is unclear. Per the germline V gene, CDR1 is MNHEY and CDR2 is SMNVEV (reference sequence). The CDR3 consists of 11 residues.

This clonotype was found many times. This chain links TRBV9 with TRBJ1-5; 7 bases agree with TRBD1. Unmatched junction bases numbered 7, after V lost 0 bases and J lost 4 bases. Germline CDR1 is SGDLS and CDR2 is YYNGEE. The CDR3 contains 16 residues. The CDR3 nucleotides are TGTGCCAGCAGCGTAGGGGGACGGGACAGAAATCAGCCCCAGCATTTT. Translation: CASSVGGRDRNQPQHF.

Worth noting for this clonotype: A read error is possible here, since a much larger clone lies one base away. The chain carries TRBV3-1 and TRBJ2-1; D call uncertain. Germline values: CDR1 LGHDT, CDR2 YNNKEL (reference sequence). The length of the CDR3 is 13 residues. The CDR3 loop reads CANSRSELNEQFF. The CDR3 coding sequence is TGTGCCAACAGCCGGTCGGAGCTGAATGAGCAGTTCTTC.

This clonotype was detected a few times. The chain carries TRBV27 and TRBJ2-7; 7 nucleotides match TRBD2. The length of the CDR3 is 14 residues. The ends lost 5 bases at V and 2 bases at J; junction bases unmatched: 6. Germline V gene sequence: CDR1 MNHEY, CDR2 SMNVEV (reference sequence). CDR3 residues: CASSETSRPYEQYF. The CDR3 DNA sequence: TGTGCCAGCAGTGAGACTAGCAGGCCCTACGAGCAGTACTTC.

This clonotype appeared many times. The gene calls are TRBV24-1 and TRBJ1-5, with D uncertain. The germline CDR1 and CDR2 sequences are KGHDR and SFDVKD. The CDR3 has 16 amino acids. V was pared by 3 bases and J by 1 base, with 12 bases between. The CDR3 here is CATSDGGEYSNQPQHF. The DNA of the CDR3 is TGTGCCACCAGTGATGGTGGGGAATACAGCAATCAGCCCCAGCATTTT.

V usage is TRBV29-1 and J usage is TRBJ2-3; no clear D gene. Trimming cost V 2 bases and J 6 bases, with 3 bases left between them. This CDR3 comprises 10 residues. Germline V gene data show CDR1 as SQVTM and CDR2 as ANQGSEA. In nucleotides, the CDR3 is TGCAGCGTTGAAAAGGATACGCAGTATTTT. The encoded protein is CSVEKDTQYF.

The sample holds many counts of this clonotype. The rearrangement links TRBV5-1 to TRBJ1-4; D gene unclear. Germline V gene sequence: CDR1 SGHRS, CDR2 YFSETQ. The CDR3 is made up of 16 amino acids. V lost 8 bases and J 0 bases, leaving 17 bases between the germline ends. CDR3 in amino acids: CASRKGMGATNEKLFF. For the CDR3, the DNA is TGCGCCAGTCGCAAGGGCATGGGAGCAACTAATGAAAAACTGTTTTTT.

Comments on this clonotype: A junction boundary mismatches the germline segment, possibly from a read error. The chain is built from TRBV5-1 and TRBJ2-3, with TRBD1 matching over 7 bases. The germline gives CDR1 SGHRS, CDR2 YFSETQ. The CDR3 consists of 15 residues. CDR3 coding DNA: TGCGCCAGCAGCCCCGACAGGGCGAGGACAGATATGCAGTATTTT. This sequence encodes CASSPDRARTDMQYF.